This TCR beta chain was sequenced for a study of Graves' ophthalmopathy and Graves' hyperthyroidism. RNA transcripts were the source from which TCR beta CDR3 regions were amplified. RT-PCR with HTBI primers came first, then second-round multiplex PCR. In TCRdb, the multiplex PCR reads were re-called with MiXCR into one record per CDR3 protein. The repertoire has 350,000 to 400,000 distinct CDR3 sequences, less than 20% of them found once; the top ten carry roughly 7%. CDR1 is MNHEY and CDR2 is SMNVEV in the germline V gene (reference sequence). The CDR3 runs to 13 residues. V lost 0 bases and J 5 bases, leaving 4 bases between the germline ends. This clonotype was picked up a small number of times. Hyperthyroidism patients had new diagnoses, durations under 2 months, and ages of 18 to 65.

The genes are TRBV27 and TRBJ2-2; no reliable D call. Sequencing used peripheral blood. The receptor's source is a woman aged 18 to 35 with stable Graves' hyperthyroidism. This CDR3 is CASSLSATGELFF. The CDR3 nucleotides are TGTGCCAGCAGTTTATCGGCTACCGGGGAGCTGTTTTTT.